The subject of this entry is one T cell receptor beta chain. In each sample, at least 6 million PBMCs were isolated. This sample was taken from a study of blood T cells in healthy people across ages. The authors ran a second PCR of 7 to 11 cycles using a sample-barcoded 5' primer and a J-beta primer mix. TCRdb analysed the 5' RACE reads with MiXCR anew, one entry per CDR3 protein. The data contain about 680,000 distinct CDR3 sequences, around half of them singletons. CDR3 length equals 15 residues. CDR1 is SGHVS, CDR2 FNYEAQ, per germline. V lost 1 base to trimming and J lost 2 bases, with 12 bases between them.

The genes are TRBV7-6 and TRBJ2-7, with D perhaps matching TRBD1 (6 bases). This receptor was taken from a woman in her fifties or sixties in good health. Sequenced sample: blood. DNA for the CDR3: TGTGCCAGCAGCTTAGGGGTGGACAGTGCCTACGAGCAGTACTTC. Translating gives CASSLGVDSAYEQYF.